A selection of T cell receptor beta chains follows, all from one sample in a study of T cell responses to AZD1222 COVID-19 vaccine. Assay used: immunoSEQ multiplex PCR; TCRdb lists only in-frame clones, some missing. The sample lists about 31,000 clones, more than 75% occurring once. The sample in question was peripheral blood, obtained 28 days after the second AZD1222 dose. The source is an adult who received the AZD1222 COVID-19 vaccine. Each CDR3 is given with its conserved first and last residue. D genes are given only for firm matches.

CDR3aa: CASSPMGNPGAGNTIYF; d_gene: -; v_gene: TRBV18
CDR3aa: CASSQNLDMVYEQYF; d_gene: -; v_gene: TRBV7-2
CDR3aa: CASSTGDRGFNEKLFF; d_gene: TRBD1; v_gene: TRBV19
CDR3aa: CASSLIGQGRGYTF; d_gene: -; v_gene: TRBV27
CDR3aa: CASSLGGQVYGYTF; d_gene: TRBD1; v_gene: TRBV7-2
CDR3aa: CASSSRQDPYEQYF; d_gene: -; v_gene: TRBV5-4
CDR3aa: CASSQTGDSTDTQYF; d_gene: TRBD1; v_gene: TRBV23-1
CDR3aa: CASSAGQGYTGELFF; d_gene: TRBD1; v_gene: TRBV5-4
CDR3aa: CASSQDRGNTIYF; d_gene: -; v_gene: TRBV6-5
CDR3aa: CASREGLWGKLFF; d_gene: -; v_gene: TRBV5-1
CDR3aa: CASSSRPQHF; d_gene: -; v_gene: TRBV28
CDR3aa: CASSPGHIYGYTF; d_gene: -; v_gene: TRBV19
CDR3aa: CASSYDRVRAFF; d_gene: TRBD1; v_gene: TRBV6-5
CDR3aa: CAISAGTSGREQYF; d_gene: TRBD2; v_gene: TRBV10-3
CDR3aa: CASGFYNGRFF; d_gene: -; v_gene: TRBV12-5
CDR3aa: CASSRASGGQAEQYF; d_gene: TRBD2; v_gene: TRBV6-2/TRBV6-3
CDR3aa: CASSLSTTYQPQHF; d_gene: -; v_gene: TRBV7-2
CDR3aa: CASTPSGGTDTQYF; d_gene: TRBD2; v_gene: TRBV19
CDR3aa: CASSLVGYGGYTF; d_gene: -; v_gene: TRBV5-1
CDR3aa: CASSSRTGTGELFF; d_gene: TRBD1; v_gene: TRBV7-8
CDR3aa: CASSPWDSENTGELFF; d_gene: TRBD1; v_gene: TRBV7-6
CDR3aa: CASSPFNQPQHF; d_gene: -; v_gene: TRBV5-4
CDR3aa: CASSSSGVSNTGELFF; d_gene: -; v_gene: TRBV6-2/TRBV6-3
CDR3aa: CASSFSDPANEQFF; d_gene: -; v_gene: TRBV28
CDR3aa: CASSQTPGQGPDTQYF; d_gene: TRBD1; v_gene: TRBV7-7
CDR3aa: CASTDRVNTEAFF; d_gene: TRBD1; v_gene: TRBV19
CDR3aa: CAISEDRGRSNSPLHF; d_gene: TRBD1; v_gene: TRBV10-3
CDR3aa: CASSPLGQFREKLFF; d_gene: -; v_gene: TRBV9
CDR3aa: CAAARGSYEQYF; d_gene: -; v_gene: TRBV28
CDR3aa: CASSLMWGQAQPQHF; d_gene: TRBD1; v_gene: TRBV5-1
CDR3aa: CASSFKGDYGYTF; d_gene: -; v_gene: TRBV5-1
CDR3aa: CASRLQGDYQPQHF; d_gene: TRBD1; v_gene: TRBV19
CDR3aa: CASSPPEGGPGYTF; d_gene: -; v_gene: TRBV5-4
CDR3aa: CASSLAAINTGELFF; d_gene: -; v_gene: TRBV7-9
CDR3aa: CASSLTWYSNQPQHF; d_gene: -; v_gene: TRBV5-5